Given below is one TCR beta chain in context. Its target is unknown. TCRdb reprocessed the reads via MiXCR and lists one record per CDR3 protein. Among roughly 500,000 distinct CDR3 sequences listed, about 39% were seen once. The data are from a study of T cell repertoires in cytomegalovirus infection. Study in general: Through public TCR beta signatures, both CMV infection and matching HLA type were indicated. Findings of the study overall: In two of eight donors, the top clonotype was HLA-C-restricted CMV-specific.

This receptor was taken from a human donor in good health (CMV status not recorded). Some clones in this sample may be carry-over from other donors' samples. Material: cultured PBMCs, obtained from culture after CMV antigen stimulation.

The CDR3 sequence: CASSERGLAGEQFF. The DNA for the CDR3 is TGTGCCAGCAGTGAGAGAGGACTAGCGGGGGAGCAGTTCTTC. This chain links TRBV6-1 with TRBJ2-1; TRBD2 agrees at 12 bases. The CDR3 sequence is 14 residues long. Germline V gene data show CDR1 as MNHNS and CDR2 as SASEGT. The V segment lost 3 bases and the J segment 10 bases; nucleotides outside the gene matches: 4.